This is a list of T cell receptor beta chains from one sample in a study of molecular identifiers for immune sequencing clone quantification. One entry per CDR3 protein, called by TCRdb with MiXCR from the PCR reads. The sample includes over 70,000 distinct CDR3 sequences, roughly 23% of them seen just once. Sequencing was done on a sample of naive CD8+ T cells from blood, with Jurkat cell RNA spiked in. The receptors originated from a human donor in good health. Some libraries in this study had Jurkat cell RNA spiked in. The CDR3 runs from the conserved cysteine through the conserved F or W. D genes are given only for firm matches. Rows give clone size only sometimes, using once, few, many, or a class for an expanded clone.

CDR3 protein | CDR3 DNA | clone size | V gene | D gene | J gene
CSARRQGSSSYEQYF | TGCAGTGCTAGAAGACAGGGGTCGAGCTCCTACGAGCAGTACTTC | . | TRBV20-1 | TRBD1 | TRBJ2-7
CASGPGVWERETQYF | TGTGCCAGCGGCCCGGGTGTCTGGGAGAGGGAGACCCAGTACTTC | few | TRBV28 | . | TRBJ2-5
CASSLAYFGSYEQYF | TGCGCCAGCAGCTTGGCTTATTTTGGCAGCTACGAGCAGTACTTC | few | TRBV5-1 | . | TRBJ2-7
CASGGQGGFGLAREQYF | TGTGCCAGCGGGGGACAGGGGGGTTTCGGACTAGCGCGGGAGCAGTACTTC | many | TRBV2 | TRBD1 | TRBJ2-7
CASTPPGSYEQYF | TGTGCCAGCACACCCCCTGGCTCCTACGAGCAGTACTTC | many | TRBV7-9 | . | TRBJ2-7
CASSLATGTSHNEQFF | TGTGCCAGCAGCTTAGCGACCGGGACTAGTCACAATGAGCAGTTCTTC | . | TRBV13 | TRBD2 | TRBJ2-1
CASRVLAGFTDTQYF | TGTGCCAGCAGGGTGTTAGCGGGGTTCACAGATACGCAGTATTTT | few | TRBV27 | TRBD2 | TRBJ2-3
CSARDDRGAEAFF | TGCAGTGCTAGAGATGACAGGGGGGCTGAAGCTTTCTTT | few | TRBV20-1 | TRBD1 | TRBJ1-1
CASTQTPGGHGYTF | TGTGCCAGCACCCAAACTCCAGGGGGCCATGGCTACACCTTC | few | TRBV6-5 | TRBD1 | TRBJ1-2
CASSLVGPHGGYTF | TGTGCCAGCAGCTTAGTGGGCCCCCACGGCGGCTACACCTTC | few | TRBV7-9 | . | TRBJ1-2
CASSLMQATNYGYTF | TGTGCCAGCAGTTTAATGCAGGCAACTAACTATGGCTACACCTTC | . | TRBV12-3/TRBV12-4 | . | TRBJ1-2
CASTQSGEAYEQYF | TGTGCCAGCACCCAATCGGGGGAGGCCTACGAGCAGTACTTC | few | TRBV11-2 | . | TRBJ2-7
CSVEDRSVTNYGYTF | TGCAGCGTTGAAGATCGGTCAGTTACTAACTATGGCTACACCTTC | many | TRBV29-1 | . | TRBJ1-2
CAWSFGGEGYEQYF | TGTGCCTGGAGTTTTGGAGGAGAGGGGTACGAGCAGTACTTC | . | TRBV30 | . | TRBJ2-7
CASSPLSRDRVQQPQHF | TGTGCCAGCAGTCCACTATCCCGGGACAGGGTTCAACAGCCCCAGCATTTT | few | TRBV27 | TRBD1 | TRBJ1-5
CASSSDIVMAQHF | TGTGCCAGCAGCTCGGACATCGTTATGGCCCAGCATTTT | many | TRBV7-9 | . | TRBJ1-5
CAWSVMAGTEAFF | TGTGCCTGGAGTGTAATGGCGGGCACTGAAGCTTTCTTT | many | TRBV30 | . | TRBJ1-1
CASSATGLEDTIYF | TGTGCCAGCAGTGCGACAGGGTTAGAGGACACCATATATTTT | . | TRBV6-5 | TRBD1 | TRBJ1-3
CATSSRAGLNTGELFF | TGTGCCACCAGCAGTAGAGCGGGACTTAACACCGGGGAGCTGTTTTTT | few | TRBV15 | TRBD2 | TRBJ2-2
CASSVSRDGGNTEAFF | TGTGCCAGCAGCGTTAGCCGGGACGGGGGAAACACTGAAGCTTTCTTT | . | TRBV9 | . | TRBJ1-1
CSVWTPDTQYF | TGCAGCGTATGGACACCTGATACGCAGTATTTT | many | TRBV29-1 | . | TRBJ2-3
CASSLSGQGPEQYF | TGTGCCAGCAGCTTATCGGGACAGGGGCCCGAGCAGTACTTC | many | TRBV7-9 | TRBD1 | TRBJ2-7
CASSLGLSYEQYF | TGTGCCAGCAGCTTGGGCCTATCTTACGAGCAGTACTTC | many | TRBV7-8 | . | TRBJ2-7
CASRPFGTSGLYEQYF | TGTGCCAGCAGACCTTTTGGGACTAGCGGATTATACGAGCAGTACTTC | . | TRBV6-6 | TRBD2 | TRBJ2-7
CASSLGPGEGDTIYF | TGTGCCAGCAGTCTCGGACCAGGGGAGGGGGACACCATATATTTT | . | TRBV2 | . | TRBJ1-3
CASSPLWQGGTEAFF | TGTGCCAGCAGTCCCCTGTGGCAGGGAGGAACTGAAGCTTTCTTT | . | TRBV6-2/TRBV6-3 | . | TRBJ1-1
CASSFGRDGNQPQHF | TGTGCCAGCAGCTTTGGCAGGGATGGCAATCAGCCCCAGCATTTT | . | TRBV7-9 | . | TRBJ1-5
CASSYGETQYF | TGTGCCAGCAGTTACGGAGAGACCCAGTACTTC | medium-sized | TRBV6-2/TRBV6-3 | . | TRBJ2-5
CASSQGTSGYNEQFF | TGTGCCAGCAGCCAGGGGACTAGCGGGTACAATGAGCAGTTCTTC | many | TRBV12-3/TRBV12-4 | TRBD2 | TRBJ2-1
CSASVRASNQPQHF | TGCAGTGCTAGTGTCAGGGCTAGCAATCAGCCCCAGCATTTT | . | TRBV20-1 | . | TRBJ1-5
CASSFGLEGYEQYF | TGTGCCAGCAGCTTTGGACTAGAAGGGTACGAGCAGTACTTC | . | TRBV5-4 | TRBD2 | TRBJ2-7
CASSTLPGRSYEQYF | TGTGCCAGTAGTACCTTACCAGGTCGCTCCTACGAGCAGTACTTC | many | TRBV19 | . | TRBJ2-7
CASSSSGPAYEQYF | TGTGCCAGCAGCTCCTCCGGGCCCGCCTACGAGCAGTACTTC | many | TRBV5-6 | . | TRBJ2-7
CASSSSGSLADTQYF | TGTGCTAGCAGCTCCAGCGGGAGTTTGGCAGATACGCAGTATTTT | few | TRBV7-7 | TRBD2 | TRBJ2-3
CAWSSTGGEQYF | TGTGCCTGGAGTTCCACAGGGGGCGAGCAGTACTTC | few | TRBV30 | TRBD1 | TRBJ2-7